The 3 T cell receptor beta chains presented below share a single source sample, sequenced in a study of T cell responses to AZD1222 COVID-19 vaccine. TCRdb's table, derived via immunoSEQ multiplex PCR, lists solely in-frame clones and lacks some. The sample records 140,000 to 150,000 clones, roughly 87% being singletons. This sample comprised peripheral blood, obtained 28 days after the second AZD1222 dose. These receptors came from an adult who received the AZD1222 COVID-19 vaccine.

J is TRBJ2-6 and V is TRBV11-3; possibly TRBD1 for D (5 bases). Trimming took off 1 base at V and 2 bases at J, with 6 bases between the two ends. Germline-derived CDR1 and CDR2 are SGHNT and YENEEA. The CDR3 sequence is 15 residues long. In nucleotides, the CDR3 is TGTGCCAGCAGCTTAGGGGGCACTGGGGCCAACGTCCTGACTTTC. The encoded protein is CASSLGGTGANVLTF. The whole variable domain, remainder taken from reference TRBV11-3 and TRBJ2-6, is EAGVVQSPRYKIIEKKQPVAFWCNPISGHNTLYWYLQNLGQGPELLIRYENEEAVDDSQLPKDRFSAERLKGVDSTLKIQPAELGDSAVYLCASSLGGTGANVLTFGAGSRLTVL.

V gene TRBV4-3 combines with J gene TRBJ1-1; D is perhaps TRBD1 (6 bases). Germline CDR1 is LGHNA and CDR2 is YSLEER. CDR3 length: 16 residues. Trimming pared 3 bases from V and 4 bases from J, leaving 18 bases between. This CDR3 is CASSQGTGTSGTEAFF. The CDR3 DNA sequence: TGCGCCAGCAGCCAGGGAACAGGGACGAGTGGCACTGAAGCTTTCTTT.

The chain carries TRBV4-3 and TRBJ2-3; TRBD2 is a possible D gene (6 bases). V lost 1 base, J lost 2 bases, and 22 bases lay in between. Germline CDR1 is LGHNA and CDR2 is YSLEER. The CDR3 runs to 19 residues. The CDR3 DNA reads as TGCGCCAGCAGCCAAGTTCCGATGGGCCCGGAGCGGGTCACAGATACGCAGTATTTT. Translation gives CASSQVPMGPERVTDTQYF.